The clone carrying this T cell receptor beta chain appeared many times. Its target is unknown. These data belong to a study of CD8 T cells in ankylosing spondylitis. The CDR3 loop spans 17 amino acids. V dropped 0 bases and J dropped 8; count of bases not matched to a gene: 14. As the method for making TCR beta libraries, quantitative 5'-RACE with molecular barcodes was used. TCRdb reprocessed the 5' RACE reads with MiXCR, giving one entry per CDR3 protein. The profile covers 200,000 to 300,000 distinct CDR3 sequences, with 8% to 9% appearing a single time and around 4.9% taken by the ten largest. Broader study findings: Matched synovial fluid from ankylosing spondylitis patients was reported to be enriched for disease-linked clones.

The chain employs TRBV12-3 or TRBV12-4 and TRBJ2-7, with TRBD1 matching 9 bases. The sample consisted of blood, either unsorted or a sorted T cell fraction (not recorded which). The TCR comes from a female donor with ankylosing spondylitis or in good health (not recorded which). CDR3 DNA: TGTGCCAGCAGTTTAGCGATCACTCCGGGACAGGGAAAAAAGCAGTACTTC. Its translation is CASSLAITPGQGKKQYF.